This T cell receptor (beta chain) came from a study of cytomegalovirus exposure and HLA in healthy donors. Primers for the PCR totalled 60 Vbeta and 13 Jbeta. Sequencing was performed with immunoSEQ multiplex PCR; in TCRdb, only in-frame clones are kept and a portion is missing. The repertoire consists of 130,000 or so clones, with over 65% occurring once and the leading ten covering 1% to 1.5%. The CDR3 spans 16 residues. The V gene's germline CDR1 is MNHEY and CDR2 SVGAGI. With 4 bases removed from V and 8 bases from J, the gap between germline ends came to 22 bases. The chain is built from TRBV6-5 and TRBJ2-3; possible D gene TRBD2, 5 bases. This TCR was sampled from a man aged 50-60 years in good health and CMV-seronegative. Sample: PBMCs. The chain's CDR3 is CASSLNHGERHGTQYF. The CDR3 coding sequence is TGTGCCAGCAGTTTAAACCACGGAGAGCGGCATGGTACGCAGTATTTT.